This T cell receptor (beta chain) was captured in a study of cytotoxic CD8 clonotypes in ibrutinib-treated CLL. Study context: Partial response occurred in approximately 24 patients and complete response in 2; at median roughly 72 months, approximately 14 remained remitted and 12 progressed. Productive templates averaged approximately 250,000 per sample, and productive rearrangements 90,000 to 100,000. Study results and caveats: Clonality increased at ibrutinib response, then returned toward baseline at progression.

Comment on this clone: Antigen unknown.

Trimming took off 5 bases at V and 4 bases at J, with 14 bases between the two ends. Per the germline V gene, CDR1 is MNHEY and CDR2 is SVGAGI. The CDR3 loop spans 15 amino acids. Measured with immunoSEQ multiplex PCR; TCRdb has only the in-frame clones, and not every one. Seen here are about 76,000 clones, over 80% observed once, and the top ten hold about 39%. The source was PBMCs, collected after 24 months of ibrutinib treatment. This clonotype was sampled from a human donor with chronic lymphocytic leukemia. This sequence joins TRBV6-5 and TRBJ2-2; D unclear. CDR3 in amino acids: CASSPITGGTGELFF. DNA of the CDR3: TGTGCCAGCAGTCCCATAACGGGTGGCACCGGGGAGCTGTTTTTT.